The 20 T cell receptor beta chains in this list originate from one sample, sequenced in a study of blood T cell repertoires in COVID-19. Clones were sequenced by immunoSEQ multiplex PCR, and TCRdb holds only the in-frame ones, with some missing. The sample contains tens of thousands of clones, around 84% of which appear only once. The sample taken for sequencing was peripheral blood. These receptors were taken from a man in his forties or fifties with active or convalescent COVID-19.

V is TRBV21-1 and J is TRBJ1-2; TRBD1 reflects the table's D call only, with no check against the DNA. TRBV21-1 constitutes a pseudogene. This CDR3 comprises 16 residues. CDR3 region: CASSKALRGQGGGYTF. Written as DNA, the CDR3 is TGTGCCAGCAGCAAAGCGCTCAGGGGACAGGGCGGTGGCTACACCTTC.

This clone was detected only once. The CDR3 reads CASSLTGEEKLFF. CDR3 bases: TGTGCCAGCAGCCTGACAGGGGAGGAAAAACTGTTTTTT. The rearrangement uses TRBV5-4 and TRBJ1-4; 8 nucleotides agree with TRBD1. The V segment lost 4 bases and the J segment 8 bases; nucleotides outside the gene matches: 4. The CDR3 has 13 residues. Germline CDR1 reads SGHNT; CDR2 reads YYREEE (reference sequence).

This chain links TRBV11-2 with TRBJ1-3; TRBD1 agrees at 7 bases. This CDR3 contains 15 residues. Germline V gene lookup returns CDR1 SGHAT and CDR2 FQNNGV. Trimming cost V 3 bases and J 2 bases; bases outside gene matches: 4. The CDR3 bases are TGTGCCAGCAGCTTCACAGGGGATGCTGGAAACACCATATATTTT. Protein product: CASSFTGDAGNTIYF.

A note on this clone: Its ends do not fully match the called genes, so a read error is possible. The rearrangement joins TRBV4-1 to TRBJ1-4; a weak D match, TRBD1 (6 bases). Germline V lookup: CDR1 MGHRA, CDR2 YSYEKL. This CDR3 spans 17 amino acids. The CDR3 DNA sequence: TGCGTCAGCAGCCAAAAAAGGCGGGGGGCGCTTAGTGAAAAACTGTTTTTT. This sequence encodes CVSSQKRRGALSEKLFF.

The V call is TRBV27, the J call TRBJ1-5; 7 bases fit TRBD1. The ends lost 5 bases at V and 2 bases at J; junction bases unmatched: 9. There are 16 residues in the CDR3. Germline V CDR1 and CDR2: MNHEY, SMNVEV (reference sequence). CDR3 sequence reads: CASSPSYRGGNQPQHF. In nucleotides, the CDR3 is TGTGCCAGCAGTCCCTCGTACAGGGGTGGCAATCAGCCCCAGCATTTT.

In nucleotides, the CDR3 is TGTGCCAGCAGCCAAGTTTCAGGGGTAAACGAGCAGTACTTC. This sequence encodes CASSQVSGVNEQYF. V and J are TRBV14 and TRBJ2-7; the D gene is possibly TRBD1 (6 bases). The length of the CDR3 is 14 residues. Germline lookup yields CDR1 SGHDN and CDR2 FVKESK. V dropped 1 base and J dropped 5 bases, with 12 bases sitting between them. The entire variable domain, with the rest obtained from reference TRBV14 and TRBJ2-7, is as follows: EAGVTQFPSHSVIEKGQTVTLRCDPISGHDNLYWYRRVMGKEIKFLLHFVKESKQDESGMPNNRFLAERTGGTYSTLKVQPAELEDSGVYFCASSQVSGVNEQYFGPGTRLTVT.

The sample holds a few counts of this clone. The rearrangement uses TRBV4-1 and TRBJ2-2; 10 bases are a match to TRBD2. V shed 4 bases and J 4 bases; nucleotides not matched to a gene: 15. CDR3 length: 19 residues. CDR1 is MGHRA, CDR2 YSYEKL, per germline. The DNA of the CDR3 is TGCGCCAGCAGCCTCGATCTAGCGGGGGCCGCCCTCCGCACCGGGGAGCTGTTTTTT. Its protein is CASSLDLAGAALRTGELFF.

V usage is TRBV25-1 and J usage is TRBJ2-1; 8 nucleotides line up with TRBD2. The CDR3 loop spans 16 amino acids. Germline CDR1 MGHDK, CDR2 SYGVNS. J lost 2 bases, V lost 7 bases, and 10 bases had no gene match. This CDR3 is CASTPPGRGAYNEQFF. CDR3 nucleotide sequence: TGTGCCAGCACCCCCCCAGGGCGGGGGGCCTACAATGAGCAGTTCTTC.

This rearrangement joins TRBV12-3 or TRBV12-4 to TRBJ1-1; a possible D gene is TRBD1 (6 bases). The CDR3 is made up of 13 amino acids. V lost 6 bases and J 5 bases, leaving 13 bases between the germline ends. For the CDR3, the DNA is TGTGCCAGCAGCACCAGGGGAGGGACTGAAGCTTTCTTT. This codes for CASSTRGGTEAFF.

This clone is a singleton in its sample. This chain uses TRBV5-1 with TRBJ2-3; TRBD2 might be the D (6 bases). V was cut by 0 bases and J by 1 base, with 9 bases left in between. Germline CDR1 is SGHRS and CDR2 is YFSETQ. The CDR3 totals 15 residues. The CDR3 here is CASSLGRGGTDTQYF. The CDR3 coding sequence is TGCGCCAGCAGCTTGGGACGCGGGGGCACAGATACGCAGTATTTT.

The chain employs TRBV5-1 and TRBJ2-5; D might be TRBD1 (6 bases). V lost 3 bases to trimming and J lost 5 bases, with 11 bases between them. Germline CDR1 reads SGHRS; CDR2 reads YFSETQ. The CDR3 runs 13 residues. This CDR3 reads CASSSQGVETQYF. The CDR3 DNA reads TGCGCCAGCAGCTCACAGGGAGTGGAGACCCAGTACTTC.

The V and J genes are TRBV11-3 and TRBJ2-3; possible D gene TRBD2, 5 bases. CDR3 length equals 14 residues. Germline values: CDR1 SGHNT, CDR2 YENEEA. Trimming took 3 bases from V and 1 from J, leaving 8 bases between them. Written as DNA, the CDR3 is TGTGCCAGCAGCTTTGCCGGGGGCACAGATACGCAGTATTTT. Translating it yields CASSFAGGTDTQYF.

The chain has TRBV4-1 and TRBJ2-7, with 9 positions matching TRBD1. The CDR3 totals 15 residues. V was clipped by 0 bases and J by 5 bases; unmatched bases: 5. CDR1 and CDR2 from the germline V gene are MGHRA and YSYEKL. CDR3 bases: TGCGCCAGCAGCCAAGAAGGGACAGGGCGCGACGAGCAGTACTTC. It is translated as CASSQEGTGRDEQYF.

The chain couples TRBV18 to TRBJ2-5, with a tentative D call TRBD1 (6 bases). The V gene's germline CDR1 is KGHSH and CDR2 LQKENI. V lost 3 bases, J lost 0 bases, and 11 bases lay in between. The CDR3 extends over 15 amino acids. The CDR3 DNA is TGTGCCAGCTCACCCTCACAGGGTTACCAAGAGACCCAGTACTTC. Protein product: CASSPSQGYQETQYF.

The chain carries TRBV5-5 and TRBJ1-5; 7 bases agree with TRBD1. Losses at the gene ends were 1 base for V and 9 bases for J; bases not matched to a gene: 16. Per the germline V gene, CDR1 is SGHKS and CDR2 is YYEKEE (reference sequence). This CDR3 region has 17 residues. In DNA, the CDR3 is TGTGCCAGCAGCTTGTCATTGGTGACAGGGACGAAGTGGCCCCAGCATTTT. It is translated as CASSLSLVTGTKWPQHF.

CDR3 in amino acids: CASSGASGGVTDTQYF. In nucleotides, the CDR3 is TGTGCCAGCAGCGGGGCTAGCGGGGGGGTTACAGATACGCAGTATTTT. The chain recombines TRBV5-5 with TRBJ2-3; 12 nucleotides align to TRBD2. The germline V gene has CDR1 SGHKS and CDR2 YYEKEE (reference sequence). The CDR3 is 16 amino acids. V was clipped by 4 bases and J by 3 bases; unmatched bases: 6.

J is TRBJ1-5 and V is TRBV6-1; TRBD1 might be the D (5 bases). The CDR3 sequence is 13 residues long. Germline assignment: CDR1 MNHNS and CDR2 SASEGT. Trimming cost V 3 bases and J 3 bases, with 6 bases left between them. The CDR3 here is CASSDRANQPQHF. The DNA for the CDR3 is TGTGCCAGCAGTGACAGGGCCAATCAGCCCCAGCATTTT.

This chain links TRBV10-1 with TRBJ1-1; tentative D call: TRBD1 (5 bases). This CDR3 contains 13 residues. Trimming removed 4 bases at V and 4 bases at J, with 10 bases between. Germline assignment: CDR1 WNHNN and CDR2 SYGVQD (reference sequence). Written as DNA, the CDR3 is TGCGCCAGCAGTGTCGGGCAGGGCACTGAAGCTTTCTTT. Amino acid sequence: CASSVGQGTEAFF.

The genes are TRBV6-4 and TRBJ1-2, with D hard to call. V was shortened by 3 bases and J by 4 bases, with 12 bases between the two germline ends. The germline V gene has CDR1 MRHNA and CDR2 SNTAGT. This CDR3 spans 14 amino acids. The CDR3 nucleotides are TGTGCCAGCAGTGATTATGAGGGTTCCTATGGCTACACCTTC. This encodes CASSDYEGSYGYTF.

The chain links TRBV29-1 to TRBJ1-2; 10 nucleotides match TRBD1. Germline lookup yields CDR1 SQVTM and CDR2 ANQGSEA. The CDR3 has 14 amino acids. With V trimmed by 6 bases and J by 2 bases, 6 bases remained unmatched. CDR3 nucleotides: TGCAGCGTCGCAGAGGGACAGGGGAACTATGGCTACACCTTC. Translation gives CSVAEGQGNYGYTF. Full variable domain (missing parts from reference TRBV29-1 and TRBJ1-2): SAVISQKPSRDICQRGTSLTIQCQVDSQVTMMFWYRQQPGQSLTLIATANQGSEATYESGFVIDKFPISRPNLTFSTLTVSNMSPEDSSIYLCSVAEGQGNYGYTFGSGTRLTVV.